Listed here are 23 T cell receptor beta chains from one sample, sequenced in a study of shared clonotypes between healthy human individuals (dated by TCRdb to between 2020 and 2021). CD8 naive samples were obtained by positive selection for CCR7 among CD45RO-negative cells, yielding a CD45RA+CCR7+ population from which TemRA cells were excluded. The library relied on the immunoSEQ multiplex PCR assay. As stored in TCRdb, this immuneACCESS dataset retains in-frame rearrangements with V and J assigned. A fraction of the clones does not appear; measured against another copy, unresolved V genes explain less than half of the discrepancy, and the remainder lacks a known reason. In all, the sample holds about 610,000 clones, and roughly 95% of those were seen once. The ten largest clones represent approximately 0.1% of the sample. The sequenced material came from naive CD8+ T cells sorted from blood. The cell subset or site label corresponds to: CD45RA+CCR7+. These receptors were obtained from a woman in her twenties or thirties in good health.

The chain links TRBV4-1 to TRBJ1-1; maybe TRBD1 (5 bases). With 4 bases removed from V and 6 bases from J, the gap between germline ends came to 15 bases. The CDR3 is 14 residues long. Germline CDR1 MGHRA, CDR2 YSYEKL. The DNA for the CDR3 is TGCGCCAGCAGCCCAGCGGAAAAAGGGGCTGAAGCTTTCTTT. It yields the protein CASSPAEKGAEAFF.

The chain couples TRBV19 to TRBJ2-1, with TRBD2 as a possible D gene (6 bases). The CDR3 runs to 12 residues. In germline, CDR1 is LNHDA, CDR2 SQIVND (reference sequence). V lost 10 bases and J 6 bases, leaving 13 bases between the germline ends. Here the CDR3 DNA reads TGTGCCACCGGGACTCCCCCCAATGAGCAGTTCTTC. This encodes CATGTPPNEQFF. The full variable domain, its missing parts supplied by reference TRBV19 and TRBJ2-1, is DGGITQSPKYLFRKEGQNVTLSCEQNLNHDAMYWYRQDPGQGLRLIYYSQIVNDFQKGDIAEGYSVSREKKESFPLTVTSAQKNPTAFYLCATGTPPNEQFFGPGTRLTVL.

This clone was seen just once. The chain couples TRBV7-9 to TRBJ2-5, with TRBD2 matching over 10 bases. Germline CDR1 is SEHNR and CDR2 is FQNEAQ (reference sequence). The CDR3 has 17 residues. The ends lost 1 base at V and 4 bases at J; junction bases unmatched: 9. The CDR3 sequence is CASSLGKGLAFGETQYF. The CDR3 DNA is TGTGCCAGCAGCTTAGGAAAGGGACTAGCGTTTGGAGAGACCCAGTACTTC.

This clone showed up just once. This chain joins TRBV10-1 and TRBJ2-1; D uncertain. Germline V CDR1 and CDR2: WNHNN, SYGVQD (reference sequence). V was clipped by 1 base and J by 2 bases, with 6 bases between them. This CDR3 spans 14 amino acids. As DNA, the CDR3 is TGCGCCAGCAGTGAGTTTGGGACCTACAATGAGCAGTTCTTC. It is translated as CASSEFGTYNEQFF.

The J gene is TRBJ2-3, the V gene TRBV5-6; D unclear. Germline values: CDR1 SGHDT, CDR2 YYEEEE. Trimming pared 6 bases from V and 11 bases from J, leaving 19 bases between. This CDR3 has 13 amino acids. CDR3: CASTPRSRPQQYF. Written as DNA, the CDR3 is TGTGCCAGCACCCCGAGGAGCAGGCCCCAGCAGTATTTT.

This clone appeared a single time. The chain links TRBV2 to TRBJ2-6; D is unclear. This CDR3 has 17 amino acids. Germline V gene data show CDR1 as SNHLY and CDR2 as FYNNEI. Trimming removed 7 bases from V and 1 base from J, with 17 bases in between. In DNA, the CDR3 is TGTGCCAGCAAAATTCAACCACGGCCGTCTGGGGCCAACGTCCTGACTTTC. Protein: CASKIQPRPSGANVLTF.

DNA of the CDR3: TGCGCCAGCAGCCGGACAGGGGCCGGGGATACTGAAGCTTTCTTT. It is translated as CASSRTGAGDTEAFF. The gene calls are TRBV4-1 and TRBJ1-1; TRBD1 aligns across 9 bases. V was clipped by 4 bases and J by 5 bases; unmatched bases: 8. The CDR3 length is 15 residues. CDR1 is MGHRA and CDR2 is YSYEKL in the germline V gene.

The chain is built from TRBV28 and TRBJ1-4; the D is unclear. This CDR3 is built from 14 residues. In germline, CDR1 is MDHEN, CDR2 SYDVKM. V was trimmed by 7 bases and J by 0 bases, leaving 9 bases between them. The CDR3 here is CASIAAATNEKLFF. The CDR3 DNA is TGTGCCAGCATCGCGGCTGCAACTAATGAAAAACTGTTTTTT.

The chain couples TRBV2 to TRBJ2-5; no definite D call. Germline CDR1 SNHLY, CDR2 FYNNEI. The CDR3 consists of 12 residues. Trimming took off 4 bases at V and 3 bases at J, with 6 bases between the two ends. The CDR3 loop is CASSGLEETQYF. The CDR3 DNA reads TGTGCCAGCAGTGGGTTGGAAGAGACCCAGTACTTC.

As regards this clone: The sample contains more than one DNA sequence encoding this CDR3. This sequence joins TRBV27 and TRBJ2-1; 8 nucleotides line up with TRBD2. Germline CDR1 and CDR2: MNHEY and SMNVEV (reference sequence). The CDR3 contains 14 residues. V gave up 2 bases and J gave up 3 bases; unmatched junction bases: 0. This CDR3 reads CASSLTSGYNEQFF. The CDR3 DNA is TGTGCCAGCAGTTTAACTAGCGGCTACAATGAGCAGTTCTTC.

V usage is TRBV4-1 and J usage is TRBJ2-7; 7 positions match TRBD1. After removal of 4 bases from V and 2 bases from J, the junction contained 8 bases not matched to a gene. Germline assignment: CDR1 MGHRA and CDR2 YSYEKL. CDR3 length equals 15 residues. In DNA form, the CDR3 reads TGCGCCAGCAGCCTAATCCCGGGACAGACCTACGAGCAGTACTTC. Its protein is CASSLIPGQTYEQYF.

This clone was seen once. CDR3 loop: CASSPPPDRANQPQHF. The CDR3, as DNA: TGTGCCAGCAGCCCCCCCCCGGACAGGGCAAATCAGCCCCAGCATTTT. The chain recombines TRBV9 with TRBJ1-5, with 8 bases aligning to TRBD1. The length of the CDR3 is 16 residues. The V segment lost 4 bases and the J segment 4 bases; nucleotides outside the gene matches: 10. CDR1 and CDR2 (germline): SGDLS, YYNGEE.

This clone occurred once. The chain's CDR3 is CAATDLPFLEAFF. The CDR3 nucleotides read TGTGCCGCTACGGACCTTCCCTTTTTAGAAGCTTTCTTT. The V and J genes are TRBV10-3 and TRBJ1-1; D gene ambiguous. Trimming took off 11 bases at V and 8 bases at J, with 21 bases between the two ends. The CDR3 covers 13 residues. Germline lookup yields CDR1 ENHRY and CDR2 SYGVKD.

The CDR3 spells CASSLWSWVNTGELFF. The CDR3 nucleotides are TGTGCCAGCAGCTTGTGGAGCTGGGTTAACACCGGGGAGCTGTTTTTT. V and J are TRBV5-6 and TRBJ2-2; no definite D call. This CDR3 is built from 16 residues. Germline loops: CDR1 SGHDT, CDR2 YYEEEE. The ends were cut back, 1 base at V and 2 bases at J, with 12 bases in the middle. The full variable domain, completed using reference TRBV5-6 and TRBJ2-2, is DAGVTQSPTHLIKTRGQQVTLRCSPKSGHDTVSWYQQALGQGPQFIFQYYEEEERQRGNFPDRFSGHQFPNYSSELNVNALLLGDSALYLCASSLWSWVNTGELFFGEGSRLTVL.

The genes are TRBV4-1 and TRBJ2-5, with 7 bases matching TRBD1. Gene TRBJ2-7 matches the end of the DNA better, so the J call may be wrong. The V gene's germline CDR1 is MGHRA and CDR2 YSYEKL. The CDR3 runs 15 residues. CDR3 in amino acids: CASSLRQGTYYEQYF. The CDR3 coding sequence is TGCGCCAGCAGTCTCAGACAGGGTACTTATTACGAGCAGTACTTC.

The chain joins TRBV7-9 to TRBJ1-4; D is ambiguous. Germline loops: CDR1 SEHNR, CDR2 FQNEAQ (reference sequence). V was trimmed by 1 base and J by 8 bases, leaving 20 bases between them. The CDR3 loop spans 17 amino acids. CDR3 sequence reads: CASSLVPWRPREEKLFF. CDR3 DNA sequence: TGTGCCAGCAGCTTAGTACCATGGCGCCCGCGAGAGGAAAAACTGTTTTTT.

The chain has TRBV27 and TRBJ2-1, with 9 bases fitting TRBD2. The V and J ends lost 3 bases and 0 bases, in that order; junction bases with no gene match: 3. Germline values: CDR1 MNHEY, CDR2 SMNVEV (reference sequence). The CDR3 is 16 residues long. The CDR3 nucleotides are TGTGCCAGCAGTTTTGTTAGCGGGAGCTCCTACAATGAGCAGTTCTTC. Residues: CASSFVSGSSYNEQFF.

The chain joins TRBV10-3 to TRBJ2-7; the D gene is possibly TRBD2 (5 bases). The CDR3 is 12 residues long. Per the germline V gene, CDR1 is ENHRY and CDR2 is SYGVKD. Trimming cost V 10 bases and J 4 bases, with 14 bases left between them. CDR3 nucleotide sequence: TGTGCCACTAGCCTTGCGTATTACGAGCAGTACTTC. Amino acid sequence: CATSLAYYEQYF.

The V call is TRBV5-6, the J call TRBJ2-5, with 9 bases identical to TRBD1. Per the germline V gene, CDR1 is SGHDT and CDR2 is YYEEEE. After removal of 5 bases from V and 5 bases from J, the junction contained 7 bases not matched to a gene. This CDR3 comprises 14 residues. The CDR3 bases are TGTGCCAGCAGTACTGACAGGGGGAGGGAGACCCAGTACTTC. Its translation: CASSTDRGRETQYF.

V and J are TRBV7-6 and TRBJ1-1, with 8 positions matching TRBD1. CDR1 is SGHVS, CDR2 FNYEAQ, per germline. J gave up 6 bases and V 6 bases, and 6 bases lay outside the gene matches. The CDR3 sequence is 13 residues long. The CDR3 loop reads CASRLDREAEAFF. In DNA, the CDR3 is TGTGCCAGCAGATTGGACAGGGAAGCTGAAGCTTTCTTT.

The chain uses TRBV7-6 and TRBJ2-1, with no clear D. Germline V lookup: CDR1 SGHVS, CDR2 FNYEAQ. CDR3 length: 14 residues. V lost 1 base and J lost 6, with 10 bases in between. The CDR3 sequence: CASSLVRVGNEQFF. CDR3 in DNA: TGTGCCAGCAGCTTAGTAAGGGTCGGCAATGAGCAGTTCTTC.

The rearrangement uses TRBV7-9 and TRBJ1-1, with 7 bases lining up with TRBD1. The CDR3 spans 13 residues. Germline V gene data show CDR1 as SEHNR and CDR2 as FQNEAQ (reference sequence). V shed 3 bases, J shed 7 bases, and the junction held 5 bases outside the gene matches. The CDR3: CASSFGQAGEAFF. The CDR3 DNA reads as TGTGCCAGCAGCTTCGGACAGGCCGGTGAAGCTTTCTTT.

This clone was seen a single time. The V call is TRBV28, the J call TRBJ2-7; TRBD1 is a possible D gene (6 bases). Germline V gene sequence: CDR1 MDHEN, CDR2 SYDVKM. V lost 8 bases, J lost 0 bases, and 14 bases lay in between. The CDR3 runs 14 residues. The CDR3 coding sequence is TGTGCCAGCCGACTCACAGGGAACTCCTACGAGCAGTACTTC. Translation gives CASRLTGNSYEQYF.